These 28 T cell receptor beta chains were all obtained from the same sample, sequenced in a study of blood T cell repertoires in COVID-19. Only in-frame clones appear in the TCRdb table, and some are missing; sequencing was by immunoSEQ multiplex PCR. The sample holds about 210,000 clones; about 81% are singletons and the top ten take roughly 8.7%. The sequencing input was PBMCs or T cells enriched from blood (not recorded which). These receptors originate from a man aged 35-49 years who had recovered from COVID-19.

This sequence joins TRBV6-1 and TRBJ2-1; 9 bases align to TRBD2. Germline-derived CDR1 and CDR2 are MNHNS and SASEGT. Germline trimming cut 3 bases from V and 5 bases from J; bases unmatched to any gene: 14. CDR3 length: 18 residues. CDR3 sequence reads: CASSDAFRLAGRNNEQFF. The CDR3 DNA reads TGTGCCAGCAGTGACGCTTTTAGGCTAGCGGGGAGAAACAATGAGCAGTTCTTC.

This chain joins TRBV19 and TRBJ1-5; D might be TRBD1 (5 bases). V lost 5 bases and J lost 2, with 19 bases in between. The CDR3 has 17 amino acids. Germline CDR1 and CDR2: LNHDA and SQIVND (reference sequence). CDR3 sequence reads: CASSPRGTQGRNQPQHF. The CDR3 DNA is TGTGCCAGTAGTCCTAGGGGAACTCAGGGTCGCAATCAGCCCCAGCATTTT.

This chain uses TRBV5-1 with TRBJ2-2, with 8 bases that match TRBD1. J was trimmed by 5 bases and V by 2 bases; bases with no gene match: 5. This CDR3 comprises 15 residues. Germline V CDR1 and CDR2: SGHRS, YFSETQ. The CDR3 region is CASSLPGGGTGELFF. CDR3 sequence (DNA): TGCGCCAGCAGCTTACCAGGGGGCGGAACCGGGGAGCTGTTTTTT.

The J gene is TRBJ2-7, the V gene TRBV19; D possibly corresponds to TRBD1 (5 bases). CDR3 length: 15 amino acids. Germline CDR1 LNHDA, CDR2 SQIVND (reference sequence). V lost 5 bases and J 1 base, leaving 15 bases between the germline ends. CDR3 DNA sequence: TGTGCCAGTAGTGCTACAGGTATTCCTTCCTACGAGCAGTACTTC. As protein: CASSATGIPSYEQYF.

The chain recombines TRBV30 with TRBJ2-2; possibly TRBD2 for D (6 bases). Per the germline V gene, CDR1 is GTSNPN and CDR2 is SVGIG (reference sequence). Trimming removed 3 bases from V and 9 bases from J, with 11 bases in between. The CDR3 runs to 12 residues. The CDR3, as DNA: TGTGCCTGGAGGGCGGGGATCAGGGAGCTGTTTTTT. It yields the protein CAWRAGIRELFF.

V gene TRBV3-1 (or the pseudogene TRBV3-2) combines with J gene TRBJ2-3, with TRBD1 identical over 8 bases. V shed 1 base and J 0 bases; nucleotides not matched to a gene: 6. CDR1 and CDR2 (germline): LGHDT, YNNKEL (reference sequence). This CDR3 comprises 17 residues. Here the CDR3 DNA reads TGTGCCAGCAGCCAAGGTGGACAGGGCTCTAGCACAGATACGCAGTATTTT. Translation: CASSQGGQGSSTDTQYF.

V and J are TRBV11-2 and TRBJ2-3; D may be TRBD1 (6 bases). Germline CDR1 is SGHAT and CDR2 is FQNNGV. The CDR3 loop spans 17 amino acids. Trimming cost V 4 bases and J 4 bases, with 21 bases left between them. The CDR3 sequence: CASSSKSGYRAPDTQYF. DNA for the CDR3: TGTGCCAGCAGCTCCAAAAGTGGCTACAGGGCGCCAGATACGCAGTATTTT.

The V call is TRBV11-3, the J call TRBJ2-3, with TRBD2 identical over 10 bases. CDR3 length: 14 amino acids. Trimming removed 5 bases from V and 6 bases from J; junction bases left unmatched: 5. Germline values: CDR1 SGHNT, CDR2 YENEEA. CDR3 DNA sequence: TGTGCCAGCAGCGCTAGCGGGAGCCCTGATACGCAGTATTTT. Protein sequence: CASSASGSPDTQYF.

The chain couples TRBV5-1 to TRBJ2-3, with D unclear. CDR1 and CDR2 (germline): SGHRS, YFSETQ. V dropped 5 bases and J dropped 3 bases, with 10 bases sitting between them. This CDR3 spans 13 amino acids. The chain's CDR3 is CASRAFETDTQYF. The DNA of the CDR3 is TGCGCCAGCAGGGCCTTTGAAACAGATACGCAGTATTTT.

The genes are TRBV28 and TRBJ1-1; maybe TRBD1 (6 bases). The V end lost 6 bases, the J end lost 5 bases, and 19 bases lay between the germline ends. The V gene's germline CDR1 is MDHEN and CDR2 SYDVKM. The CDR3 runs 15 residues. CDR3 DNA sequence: TGTGCCAGCAGCCGCGGGGGGACAAGTGGTACTGAAGCTTTCTTT. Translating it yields CASSRGGTSGTEAFF.

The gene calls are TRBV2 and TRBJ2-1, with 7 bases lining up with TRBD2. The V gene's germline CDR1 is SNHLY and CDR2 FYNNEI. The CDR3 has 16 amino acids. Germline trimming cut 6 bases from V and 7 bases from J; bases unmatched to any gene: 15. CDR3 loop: CASRGGDFAWRNEQFF. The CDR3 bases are TGTGCCAGCAGGGGGGGGGACTTCGCCTGGAGAAATGAGCAGTTCTTC.

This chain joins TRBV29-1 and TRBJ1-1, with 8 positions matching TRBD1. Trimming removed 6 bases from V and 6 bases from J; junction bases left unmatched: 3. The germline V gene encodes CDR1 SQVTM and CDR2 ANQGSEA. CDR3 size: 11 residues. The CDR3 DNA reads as TGCAGCGTCCACAGGGGGGCTGAAGCTTTCTTT. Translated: CSVHRGAEAFF. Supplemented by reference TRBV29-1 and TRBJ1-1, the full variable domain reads SAVISQKPSRDICQRGTSLTIQCQVDSQVTMMFWYRQQPGQSLTLIATANQGSEATYESGFVIDKFPISRPNLTFSTLTVSNMSPEDSSIYLCSVHRGAEAFFGQGTRLTVV.

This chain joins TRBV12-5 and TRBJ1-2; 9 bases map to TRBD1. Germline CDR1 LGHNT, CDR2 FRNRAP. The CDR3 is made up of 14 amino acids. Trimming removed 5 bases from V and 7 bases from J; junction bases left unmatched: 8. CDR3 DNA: TGTGCTAGTGGTCCCGGGACAGGGTTTAGTGGCTACACCTTC. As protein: CASGPGTGFSGYTF.

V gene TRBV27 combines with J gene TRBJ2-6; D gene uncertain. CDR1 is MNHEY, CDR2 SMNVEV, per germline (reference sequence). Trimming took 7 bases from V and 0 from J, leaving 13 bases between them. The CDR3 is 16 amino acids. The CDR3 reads CASKPDTTSGANVLTF. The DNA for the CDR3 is TGTGCCAGCAAACCGGATACTACCTCTGGGGCCAACGTCCTGACTTTC.

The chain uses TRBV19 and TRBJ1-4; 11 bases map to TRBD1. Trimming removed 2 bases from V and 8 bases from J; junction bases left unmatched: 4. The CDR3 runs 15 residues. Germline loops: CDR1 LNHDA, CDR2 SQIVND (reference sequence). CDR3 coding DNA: TGTGCCAGTAGTATACCGGACAGGGGGCGAGAAAAACTGTTTTTT. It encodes CASSIPDRGREKLFF.

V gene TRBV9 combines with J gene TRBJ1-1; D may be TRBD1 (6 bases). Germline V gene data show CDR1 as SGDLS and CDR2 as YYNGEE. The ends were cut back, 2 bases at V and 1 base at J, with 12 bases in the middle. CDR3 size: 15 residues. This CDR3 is CASSVRDTRNTEAFF. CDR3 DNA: TGTGCCAGCAGCGTTCGGGACACAAGGAACACTGAAGCTTTCTTT.

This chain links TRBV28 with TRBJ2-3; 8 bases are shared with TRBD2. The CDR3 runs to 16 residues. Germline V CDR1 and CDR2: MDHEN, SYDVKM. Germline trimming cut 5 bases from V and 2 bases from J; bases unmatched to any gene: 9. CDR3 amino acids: CASSPFSGALTDTQYF. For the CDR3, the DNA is TGTGCCAGCAGTCCGTTTAGCGGGGCGCTCACAGATACGCAGTATTTT.

This chain's CDR3 is CAWSSGIRTQEQYF. The DNA for the CDR3 is TGTGCCTGGAGTTCGGGAATAAGAACTCAGGAGCAGTACTTC. The J gene is TRBJ2-7, the V gene TRBV30; weak D call: TRBD2 (5 bases). The CDR3 length is 14 residues. Looked up from germline, CDR1 is GTSNPN and CDR2 is SVGIG (reference sequence). V was shortened by 2 bases and J by 7 bases, with 18 bases between the two germline ends.

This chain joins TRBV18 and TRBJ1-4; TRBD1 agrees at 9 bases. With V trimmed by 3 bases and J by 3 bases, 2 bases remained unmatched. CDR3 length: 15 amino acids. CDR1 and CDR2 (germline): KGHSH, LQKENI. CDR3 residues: CASSPTGGSNEKLFF. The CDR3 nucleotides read TGTGCCAGCTCACCTACAGGGGGCTCTAATGAAAAACTGTTTTTT.

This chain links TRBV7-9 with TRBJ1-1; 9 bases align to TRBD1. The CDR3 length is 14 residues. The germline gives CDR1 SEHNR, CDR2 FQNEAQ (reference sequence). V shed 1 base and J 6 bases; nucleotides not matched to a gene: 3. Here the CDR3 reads CASSLGDRGAEAFF. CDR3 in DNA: TGTGCCAGCAGCTTAGGCGACAGGGGGGCTGAAGCTTTCTTT.

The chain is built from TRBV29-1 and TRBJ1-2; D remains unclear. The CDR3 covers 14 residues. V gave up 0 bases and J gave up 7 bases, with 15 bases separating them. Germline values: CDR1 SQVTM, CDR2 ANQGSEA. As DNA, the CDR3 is TGCAGCGTTGAAGATGGCGGAGTCGGATCTGGCTACACCTTC. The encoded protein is CSVEDGGVGSGYTF.

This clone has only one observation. For the CDR3, the DNA is TGTGCCAGCAGCTCCGGACTTCAGCGGGGGCAAGAGACCCAGTACTTC. This translates into CASSSGLQRGQETQYF. The chain couples TRBV9 to TRBJ2-5; TRBD2 aligns across 8 bases. The CDR3 extends over 16 amino acids. V dropped 4 bases and J dropped 2; count of bases not matched to a gene: 10. Germline assignment: CDR1 SGDLS and CDR2 YYNGEE.

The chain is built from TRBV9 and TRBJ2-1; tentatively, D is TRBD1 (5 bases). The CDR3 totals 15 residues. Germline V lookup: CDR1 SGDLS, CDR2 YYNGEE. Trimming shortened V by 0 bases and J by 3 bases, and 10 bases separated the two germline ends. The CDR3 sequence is CASSVEWQGYNEQFF. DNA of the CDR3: TGTGCCAGCAGCGTAGAATGGCAGGGCTACAATGAGCAGTTCTTC.

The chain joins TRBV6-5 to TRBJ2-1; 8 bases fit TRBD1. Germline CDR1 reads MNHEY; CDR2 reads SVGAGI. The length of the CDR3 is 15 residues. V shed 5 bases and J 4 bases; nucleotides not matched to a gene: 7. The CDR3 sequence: CASSTGTGSYNEQFF. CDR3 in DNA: TGTGCCAGCAGTACGGGGACAGGTAGTTACAATGAGCAGTTCTTC.

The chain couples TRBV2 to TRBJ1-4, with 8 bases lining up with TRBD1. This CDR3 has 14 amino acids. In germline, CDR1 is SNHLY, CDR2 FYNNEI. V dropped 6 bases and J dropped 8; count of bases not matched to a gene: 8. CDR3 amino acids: CASRKDREREKLFF. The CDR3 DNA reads TGTGCCAGCAGGAAGGACAGGGAAAGGGAAAAACTGTTTTTT. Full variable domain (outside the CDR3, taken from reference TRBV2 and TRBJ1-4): EPEVTQTPSHQVTQMGQEVILRCVPISNHLYFYWYRQILGQKVEFLVSFYNNEISEKSEIFDDQFSVERPDGSNFTLKIRSTKLEDSAMYFCASRKDREREKLFFGSGTQLSVL.

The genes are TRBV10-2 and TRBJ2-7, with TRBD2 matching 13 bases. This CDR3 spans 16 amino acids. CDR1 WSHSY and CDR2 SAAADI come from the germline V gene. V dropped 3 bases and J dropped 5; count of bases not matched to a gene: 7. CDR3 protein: CASSDLRLAGGNEQYF. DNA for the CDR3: TGCGCCAGCAGTGACCTGCGACTAGCGGGAGGCAACGAGCAGTACTTC.

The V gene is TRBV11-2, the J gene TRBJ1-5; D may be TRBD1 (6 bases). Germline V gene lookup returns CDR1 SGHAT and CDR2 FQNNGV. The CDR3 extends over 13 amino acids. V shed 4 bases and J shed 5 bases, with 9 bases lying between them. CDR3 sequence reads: CASSSYRDQPQHF. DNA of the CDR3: TGTGCCAGCAGCTCCTACAGGGATCAGCCCCAGCATTTT. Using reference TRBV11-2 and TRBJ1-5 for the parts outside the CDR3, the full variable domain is EAGVAQSPRYKIIEKRQSVAFWCNPISGHATLYWYQQILGQGPKLLIQFQNNGVVDDSQLPKDRFSAERLKGVDSTLKIQPAKLEDSAVYLCASSSYRDQPQHFGDGTRLSIL.

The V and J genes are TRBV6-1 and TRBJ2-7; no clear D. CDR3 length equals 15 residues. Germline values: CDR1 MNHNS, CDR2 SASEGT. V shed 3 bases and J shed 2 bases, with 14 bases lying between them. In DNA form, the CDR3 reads TGTGCCAGCAGTGATCCTGGTGGCGGAGCCTACGAGCAGTACTTC. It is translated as CASSDPGGGAYEQYF.